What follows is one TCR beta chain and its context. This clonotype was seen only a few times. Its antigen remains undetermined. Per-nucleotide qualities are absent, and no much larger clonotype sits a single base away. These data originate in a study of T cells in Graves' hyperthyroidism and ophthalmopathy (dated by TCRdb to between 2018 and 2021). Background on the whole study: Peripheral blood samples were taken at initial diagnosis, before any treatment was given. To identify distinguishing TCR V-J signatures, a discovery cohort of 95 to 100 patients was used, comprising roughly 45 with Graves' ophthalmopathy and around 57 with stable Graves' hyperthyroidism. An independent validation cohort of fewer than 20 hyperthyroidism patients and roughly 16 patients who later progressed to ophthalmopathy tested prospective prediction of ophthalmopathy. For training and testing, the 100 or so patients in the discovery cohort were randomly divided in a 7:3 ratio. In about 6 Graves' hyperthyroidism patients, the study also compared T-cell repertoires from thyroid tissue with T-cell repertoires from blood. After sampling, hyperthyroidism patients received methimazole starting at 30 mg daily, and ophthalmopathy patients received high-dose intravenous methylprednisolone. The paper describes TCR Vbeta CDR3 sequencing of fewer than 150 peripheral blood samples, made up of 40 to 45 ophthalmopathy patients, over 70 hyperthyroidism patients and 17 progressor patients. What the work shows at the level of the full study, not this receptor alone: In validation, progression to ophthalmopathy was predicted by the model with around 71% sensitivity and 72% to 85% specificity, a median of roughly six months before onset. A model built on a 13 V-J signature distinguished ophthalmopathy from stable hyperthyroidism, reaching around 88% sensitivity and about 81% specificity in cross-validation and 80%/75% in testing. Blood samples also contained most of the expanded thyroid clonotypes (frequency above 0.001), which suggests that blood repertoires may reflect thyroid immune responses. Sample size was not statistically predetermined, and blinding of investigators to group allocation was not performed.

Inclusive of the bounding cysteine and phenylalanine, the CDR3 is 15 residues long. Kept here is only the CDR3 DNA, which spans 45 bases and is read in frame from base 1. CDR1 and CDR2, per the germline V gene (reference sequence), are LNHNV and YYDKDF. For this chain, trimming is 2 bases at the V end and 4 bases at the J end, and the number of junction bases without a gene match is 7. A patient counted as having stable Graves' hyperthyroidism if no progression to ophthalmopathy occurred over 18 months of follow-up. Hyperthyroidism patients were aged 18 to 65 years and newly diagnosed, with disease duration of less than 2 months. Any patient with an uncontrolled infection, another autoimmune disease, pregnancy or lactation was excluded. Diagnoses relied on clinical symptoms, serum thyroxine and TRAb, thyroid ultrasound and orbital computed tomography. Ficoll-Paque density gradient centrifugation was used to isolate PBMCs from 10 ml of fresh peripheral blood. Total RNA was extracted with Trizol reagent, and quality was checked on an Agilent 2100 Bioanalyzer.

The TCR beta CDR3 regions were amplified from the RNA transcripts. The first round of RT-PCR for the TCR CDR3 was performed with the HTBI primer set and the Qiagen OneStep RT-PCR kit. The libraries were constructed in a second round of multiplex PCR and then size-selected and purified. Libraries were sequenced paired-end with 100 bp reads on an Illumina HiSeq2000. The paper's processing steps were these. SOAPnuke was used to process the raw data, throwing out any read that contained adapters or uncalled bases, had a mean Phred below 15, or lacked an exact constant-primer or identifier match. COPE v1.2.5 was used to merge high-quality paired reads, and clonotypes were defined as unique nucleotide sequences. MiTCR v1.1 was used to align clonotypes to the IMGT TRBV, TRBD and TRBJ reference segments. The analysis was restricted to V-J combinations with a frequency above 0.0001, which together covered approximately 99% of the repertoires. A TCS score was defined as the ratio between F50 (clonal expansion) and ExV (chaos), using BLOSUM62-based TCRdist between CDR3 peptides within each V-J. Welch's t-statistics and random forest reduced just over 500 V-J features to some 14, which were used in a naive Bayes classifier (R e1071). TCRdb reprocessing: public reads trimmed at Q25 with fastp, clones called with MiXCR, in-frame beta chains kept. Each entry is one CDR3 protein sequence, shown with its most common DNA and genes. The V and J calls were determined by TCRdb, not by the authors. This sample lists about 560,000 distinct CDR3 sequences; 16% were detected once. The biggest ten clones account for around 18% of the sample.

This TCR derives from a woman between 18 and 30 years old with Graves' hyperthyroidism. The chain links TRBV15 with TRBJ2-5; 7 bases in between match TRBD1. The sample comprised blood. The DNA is TGTGCCACCAGCAGACTCCGGGACAGAGCAGAGACCCAGTACTTC. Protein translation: CATSRLRDRAETQYF.